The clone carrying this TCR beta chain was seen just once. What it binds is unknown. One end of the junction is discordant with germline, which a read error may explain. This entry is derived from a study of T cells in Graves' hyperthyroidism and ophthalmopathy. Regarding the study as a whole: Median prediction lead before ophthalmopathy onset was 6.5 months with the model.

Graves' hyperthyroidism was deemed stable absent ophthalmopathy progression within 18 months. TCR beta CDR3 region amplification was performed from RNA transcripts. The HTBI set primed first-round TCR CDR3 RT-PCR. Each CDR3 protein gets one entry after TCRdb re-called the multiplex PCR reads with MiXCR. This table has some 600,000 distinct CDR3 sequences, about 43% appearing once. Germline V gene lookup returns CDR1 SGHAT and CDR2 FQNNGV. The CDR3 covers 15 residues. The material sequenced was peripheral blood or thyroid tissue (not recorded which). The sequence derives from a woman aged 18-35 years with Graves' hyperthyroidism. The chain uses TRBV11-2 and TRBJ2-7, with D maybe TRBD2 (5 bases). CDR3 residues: CASSLAAGTSYGQYF. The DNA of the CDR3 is TGTGCCAGCAGCTTAGCGGCGGGCACATCCTACGGGCAGTACTTC.